This TCR beta chain was sequenced during a study of CD8+CD57+ T cells in acquired aplastic anemia. Study-wide background: Sorted CD4+ and CD8+ cells gave an average of about 3 ug of DNA. Among healthy donors, CD4+ cells averaged approximately 11 million reads. Findings of the study overall: The study found no significant CD8+ Simpson's diversity difference between patients and controls.

Both TCR beta VDJ combination and CDR3 sequence profiling were carried out. Genomic DNA was the template for this profiling. TCRdb passed the reads through MiXCR, listing each CDR3 protein once. The sample contains more than 150,000 distinct CDR3 sequences, around half of which appear only once. The CDR3 sequence is 15 residues long. Germline CDR1 is KGHDR and CDR2 is SFDVKD. Unmatched junction bases numbered 8, after V lost 9 bases and J lost 0 bases. A word on this clonotype: The antigen is unknown.

The specimen sequenced was sorted CD4+, CD8+, or CD8+CD57+ T cells (not recorded which) from PBMCs. The receptor's source is a human donor in good health. The V and J genes are TRBV24-1 and TRBJ2-3; 7 bases are a match to TRBD2. CDR3 residues: CATAWGGFSTDTQYF. The CDR3, as DNA: TGTGCCACCGCCTGGGGGGGGTTTAGCACAGATACGCAGTATTTT.